Shown below are 21 T cell receptor beta chains from a single sample sequenced in a study of shared clonotypes between healthy human individuals. TCRdb's table, derived via immunoSEQ multiplex PCR, lists solely in-frame clones and lacks some. This repertoire shows roughly 520,000 clones, more than 95% found once; its top ten account for about 0.067%. The sequenced sample was naive CD4+ T cells sorted from blood. Subset described: CD45RA+ positively selected. The receptors were sampled from a woman aged 25 to 39 in good health.

V is TRBV19 and J is TRBJ1-1, with 9 bases that match TRBD1. Germline V gene data show CDR1 as LNHDA and CDR2 as SQIVND (reference sequence). The CDR3 sequence is 16 residues long. The V and J ends lost 7 bases and 3 bases, in that order; junction bases with no gene match: 12. For the CDR3, the DNA is TGTGCCAGTATGGGTCTATTACAGGGGGCGGACACTGAAGCTTTCTTT. Its protein is CASMGLLQGADTEAFF.

J is TRBJ2-5 and V is TRBV19, with TRBD1 as a possible D gene (5 bases). Germline CDR1 reads LNHDA; CDR2 reads SQIVND (reference sequence). Deletions cut 6 bases from V and 5 bases from J, with 16 bases between. This CDR3 contains 14 residues. CDR3 amino acids: CASRVTVTHETQYF. CDR3 coding DNA: TGTGCCAGTAGGGTGACAGTTACCCATGAGACCCAGTACTTC.

This clone was found once. As DNA, the CDR3 is TGCGCCAGCAGCCAAGCGTACTTCAGCTCCTACGAGCAGTACTTC. Protein: CASSQAYFSSYEQYF. The chain is built from TRBV4-1 and TRBJ2-7; D gene uncertain. The CDR3 spans 15 residues. V was cut by 1 base and J by 0 bases, with 10 bases left in between. Germline lookup yields CDR1 MGHRA and CDR2 YSYEKL.

The chain has TRBV10-1 and TRBJ2-1, with D unresolved. The germline V gene encodes CDR1 WNHNN and CDR2 SYGVQD (reference sequence). The CDR3 is 13 amino acids. Trimming took off 5 bases at V and 4 bases at J, with 9 bases between the two ends. The CDR3 protein is CASSTELYNEQFF. In DNA form, the CDR3 reads TGCGCCAGCAGTACGGAGTTATACAATGAGCAGTTCTTC.

The rearrangement links TRBV5-6 to TRBJ2-4, with D possibly being TRBD2 (5 bases). Germline lookup yields CDR1 SGHDT and CDR2 YYEEEE. The CDR3 contains 16 residues. Trimming took 5 bases from V and 6 from J, leaving 21 bases between them. The CDR3 sequence: CASSRRRTFGGNIQYF. CDR3 DNA sequence: TGTGCCAGCAGTCGTCGACGGACTTTTGGTGGAAACATTCAGTACTTC.

V gene TRBV13 combines with J gene TRBJ2-3; 8 bases agree with TRBD2. Germline CDR1 PRHDT, CDR2 FYEKMQ (reference sequence). V lost 5 bases to trimming and J lost 5 bases; unmatched junction nucleotides: 9. This CDR3 comprises 15 residues. Here the CDR3 reads CASSRRSGSLDTQYF. CDR3 nucleotides: TGTGCCAGCAGCCGGCGCAGCGGGAGTCTAGATACGCAGTATTTT.

The chain recombines TRBV19 with TRBJ2-1, with TRBD2 identical over 12 bases. The V segment lost 4 bases and the J segment 4 bases; nucleotides outside the gene matches: 11. This CDR3 is 18 amino acids long. CDR1 is LNHDA and CDR2 is SQIVND in the germline V gene (reference sequence). CDR3 bases: TGTGCCAGTAGTAAACTAGCGGGAGGTTCATCTGTGTACAATGAGCAGTTCTTC. Encoded protein: CASSKLAGGSSVYNEQFF.

This rearrangement joins TRBV18 to TRBJ2-7; D unresolved. CDR3 length: 15 residues. V lost 0 bases and J lost 2, with 11 bases in between. The germline V gene has CDR1 KGHSH and CDR2 LQKENI. The CDR3 DNA reads as TGTGCCAGCTCACCACCGAGCGTTCGGGCCTACGAGCAGTACTTC. It is translated as CASSPPSVRAYEQYF.

This chain uses TRBV6-6 with TRBJ1-2; TRBD1 matches at 9 bases. The CDR3 has 14 amino acids. The V segment lost 2 bases and the J segment 8 bases; nucleotides outside the gene matches: 6. CDR1 is MNHNY, CDR2 SVGAGI, per germline (reference sequence). CDR3 residues: CASSYEGQGGGYTF. In DNA, the CDR3 is TGTGCCAGCAGTTACGAGGGACAGGGTGGAGGCTACACCTTC.

The V call is TRBV29-1, the J call TRBJ2-4; 11 bases agree with TRBD1. After removal of 7 bases from V and 7 bases from J, the junction contained 3 bases not matched to a gene. The CDR3 is 12 residues long. The germline V gene encodes CDR1 SQVTM and CDR2 ANQGSEA. The CDR3: CSAGTGGNIQYF. CDR3 DNA: TGCAGCGCCGGGACAGGGGGTAACATTCAGTACTTC.

The chain couples TRBV4-1 to TRBJ2-6; the D gene could be TRBD1 or TRBD2 (7 bases each). The V gene lost 4 bases and the J gene lost 0 bases, with 19 bases spanning the gap. The germline gives CDR1 MGHRA, CDR2 YSYEKL. The CDR3 covers 19 residues. This CDR3 is CASSPRGLAEYSGANVLTF. CDR3 nucleotide sequence: TGCGCCAGCAGCCCGAGGGGGCTAGCGGAGTACTCTGGGGCCAACGTCCTGACTTTC.

This chain links TRBV18 with TRBJ2-6; D gene unclear. Per germline, CDR1 KGHSH and CDR2 LQKENI. Trimming took 0 bases from V and 0 from J, leaving 9 bases between them. The CDR3 has 17 amino acids. The CDR3 DNA reads as TGTGCCAGCTCACCACCATATCAAGGCTCTGGGGCCAACGTCCTGACTTTC. It translates to CASSPPYQGSGANVLTF.

The chain carries TRBV7-3 and TRBJ2-2, with TRBD2 matching over 12 bases. Germline CDR1 is SGHTA and CDR2 is FQGTGA. The CDR3 loop spans 15 amino acids. V dropped 5 bases and J dropped 6; count of bases not matched to a gene: 4. As DNA, the CDR3 is TGTGCCAGCAGCCCCCGGACTAGCGGGGCCGGGGAGCTGTTTTTT. Translating it yields CASSPRTSGAGELFF.

The chain recombines TRBV19 with TRBJ1-5; the D gene is possibly TRBD1 (5 bases). This CDR3 has 14 amino acids. Germline V CDR1 and CDR2: LNHDA, SQIVND (reference sequence). The V and J ends lost 5 bases and 4 bases respectively, with 12 bases between them. In DNA form, the CDR3 reads TGTGCCAGTAGTTTTGGGGCAGAGAATCAGCCCCAGCATTTT. Translated, it gives CASSFGAENQPQHF.

J is TRBJ1-2 and V is TRBV18, with D perhaps TRBD1 (5 bases). This CDR3 region has 14 residues. The germline V gene encodes CDR1 KGHSH and CDR2 LQKENI. V was pared by 5 bases and J by 5 bases, with 15 bases between. CDR3 DNA: TGTGCCAGCTCAGGGGTCGAGGGGCCTTATGGCTACACCTTC. Translating gives CASSGVEGPYGYTF.

The rearrangement joins TRBV2 to TRBJ2-7; the D is unclear. There are 14 residues in the CDR3. Deletions cut 3 bases from V and 0 bases from J, with 9 bases between. Per the germline V gene, CDR1 is SNHLY and CDR2 is FYNNEI. The CDR3 DNA reads TGTGCCAGCAGTGACGGGCGATACTCCTACGAGCAGTACTTC. The encoded protein is CASSDGRYSYEQYF. Drawing the rest from reference TRBV2 and TRBJ2-7, the complete variable domain is EPEVTQTPSHQVTQMGQEVILRCVPISNHLYFYWYRQILGQKVEFLVSFYNNEISEKSEIFDDQFSVERPDGSNFTLKIRSTKLEDSAMYFCASSDGRYSYEQYFGPGTRLTVT.

The chain is built from TRBV11-3 and TRBJ2-1; 9 nucleotides match TRBD2. The CDR3 sequence is 16 residues long. The V gene end was trimmed by 1 base and the J gene end by 4 bases; junction bases not matched to a gene: 5. Germline V gives CDR1 SGHNT, CDR2 YENEEA. The CDR3 nucleotides read TGTGCCAGCAGCTTAGTGTCAGCGGGAGGTTACAATGAGCAGTTCTTC. Protein product: CASSLVSAGGYNEQFF.

The rearrangement uses TRBV7-2 and TRBJ1-1; D unclear. Germline V gene data show CDR1 as SGHTA and CDR2 as FQGNSA. V lost 5 bases to trimming and J lost 6 bases, with 19 bases between them. The CDR3 contains 15 residues. The CDR3 sequence is CASSAVRVGPAEAFF. CDR3 in DNA: TGTGCCAGCAGCGCTGTGAGGGTGGGTCCCGCTGAAGCTTTCTTT.

The J gene is TRBJ2-2, the V gene TRBV28, with D hard to call. Germline V gene lookup returns CDR1 MDHEN and CDR2 SYDVKM. Deletions cut 7 bases from V and 0 bases from J, with 9 bases between. CDR3 length equals 14 residues. The CDR3 DNA reads TGTGCCAGCAAAACGTCCACGAACACCGGGGAGCTGTTTTTT. It encodes CASKTSTNTGELFF.

The V and J genes are TRBV28 and TRBJ2-3; D is tentatively TRBD1 or TRBD2 (5 bases each). Germline V gene data show CDR1 as MDHEN and CDR2 as SYDVKM. Trimming left V 4 bases short and J 0 bases short, with 14 bases between. The CDR3 loop spans 16 amino acids. The CDR3 protein is CASSYIGTPSTDTQYF. The CDR3 nucleotides read TGTGCCAGCAGTTATATTGGGACGCCCAGCACAGATACGCAGTATTTT.

This clone was observed once. The chain recombines TRBV5-5 with TRBJ1-2; possible D gene TRBD1, 5 bases. The CDR3 is 15 residues long. Germline CDR1 reads SGHKS; CDR2 reads YYEKEE (reference sequence). V was clipped by 5 bases and J by 1 base, with 15 bases between them. The CDR3 DNA reads as TGTGCCAGCAGGGAAAAGGACACTTTTAACTATGGCTACACCTTC. Translation: CASREKDTFNYGYTF.